The source of this T cell receptor beta chain is a study of cytomegalovirus exposure and HLA in healthy donors (TCRdb year 2017). Notes on the research overall: The 666 repertoires of the first cohort and the roughly 120 validation repertoires were produced on the same platform, according to a later analysis. To predict cytomegalovirus infection status, the study combined high-throughput TCR immunosequencing, statistical association of individual TCRs with disease status, and machine learning. The study aimed to test whether signatures of past pathogen exposure could be identified by cataloging public T cell receptors. A separate validation cohort of some 130 different subjects was used in addition to the roughly 700-subject first cohort.

The method behind the library was the immunoSEQ multiplex PCR assay. From the authors' description of their analysis: To diagnose cytomegalovirus status from the catalog of TCR beta chain sequences, a statistical classification framework was built. What TCRdb holds here is the immuneACCESS table cut down to in-frame rearrangements. Part of the clones is not present; checked against another copy, under half of the missing clones reflect an unresolved V gene, and the others are unexplained. That table supplies the V and J calls and clone size; D and trimming were determined from the DNA. The sample table holds about 49,000 clones, of which roughly 92% were seen once. The ten largest clones take up more than 1.4% of the sample. The paper's findings and limits, for the study overall: The authors suggested that the approach could potentially be extended to other disease states and immunological phenotypes. In vitro tests confirmed that a few of the cytomegalovirus-associated TCR beta chains recognize cytomegalovirus antigens. The classifier was reported to diagnose cytomegalovirus status with high specificity and sensitivity in both the original cohort and the validation cohort. Most TCR sequences were seen in very few donors, while some public TCRs were found in many individuals. The study listed 164 TCR beta chains as associated with cytomegalovirus. Of the cluster scores, about 94% were above 0 in a later analysis, which found that TCRs clustered in the first cohort also tended to co-occur in the 130 or so validation repertoires. All 130 or so repertoires were used to score co-occurrence in the validation cohort in a later analysis, because that analysis had no HLA typing for the cohort.

Trimming costs V 1 base and J 2 bases, and their ends lie 5 bases apart. CDR3 length: 14 amino acids, cysteine to phenylalanine. The DNA shown is the 42-base CDR3, in frame from base 1. The germline V gene (reference sequence) provides CDR1 PRHDT and CDR2 FYEKMQ. Separate from the approximately 670-subject first cohort, the validation cohort of around 130 subjects was the group to which the donors belonged. With regard to this clone: Which antigen it targets is not known. No qualities accompany the bases; no much larger clone lies one base away.

The rearrangement combines TRBV13 with TRBJ2-2; no confident D gene assignment can be made. The sequenced material came from PBMCs. The sequence was obtained from a man between 18 and 29 years old in good health and CMV-seronegative. At the DNA level, the sequence is TGTGCCAGCAGCTTAGAACAAAACACCGGGGAGCTGTTTTTT. It is translated as CASSLEQNTGELFF.